This T cell receptor beta chain came from a study of T cell changes during pregnancy in multiple sclerosis. Germline V gene lookup returns CDR1 MNHNS and CDR2 SASEGT. This CDR3 region has 12 residues. The germline V and J ends were trimmed by 7 bases and 2 bases, with 5 bases remaining between them. The repertoire was sequenced with immunoSEQ multiplex PCR; TCRdb's copy has only in-frame clones and lacks some. Here the sample spans under 55,000 clones, roughly nine tenths being singletons. This sample comprised CD8+ T cells from peripheral blood mononuclear cells, obtained after pregnancy. The origin of this receptor is a female donor with multiple sclerosis, enrolled in a pregnancy study. This chain connects TRBV6-1 to TRBJ2-2; D call uncertain. The CDR3 region is CASTVNTGELFF. The CDR3 DNA sequence: TGTGCCAGCACGGTAAACACCGGGGAGCTGTTTTTT.